This entry features one T cell receptor beta chain sequence. Its target is unknown. Time point indicated: persistent/refractory GD, antithyroid drugs over 5 years with positive TRAb. Extracted RNA from PBMCs served as the source of the TCR library. For TCR beta, libraries came from iRepertoire HTBI primers and Arm-PCR of CDR3 regions. TCRdb reprocessed the multiplex PCR reads via MiXCR and lists one record per CDR3 protein. The table has about 660,000 distinct CDR3 sequences, around 30% seen once. This record belongs to a study of regulatory T cells in long-lasting Graves disease. Findings of the study overall: Repertoires from persistent disease leaned toward TRBV28, TRBJ1-2 and TRBJ2-5.

CDR3 size: 15 residues. The V end lost 8 bases, the J end lost 0 bases, and 17 bases lay between the germline ends. The germline CDR1 and CDR2 sequences are MNHNS and SASEGT. Material: peripheral blood mononuclear cells (PBMCs), obtained when the disease was refractory, from a patient treated with antithyroid drugs. V and J are TRBV6-1 and TRBJ2-7; D may be TRBD1 (6 bases). This TCR derives from a female donor with Graves disease. The CDR3 sequence: CASGRGHPTSYEQYF. The CDR3 DNA reads TGTGCCAGCGGTCGGGGACACCCTACCTCCTACGAGCAGTACTTC.